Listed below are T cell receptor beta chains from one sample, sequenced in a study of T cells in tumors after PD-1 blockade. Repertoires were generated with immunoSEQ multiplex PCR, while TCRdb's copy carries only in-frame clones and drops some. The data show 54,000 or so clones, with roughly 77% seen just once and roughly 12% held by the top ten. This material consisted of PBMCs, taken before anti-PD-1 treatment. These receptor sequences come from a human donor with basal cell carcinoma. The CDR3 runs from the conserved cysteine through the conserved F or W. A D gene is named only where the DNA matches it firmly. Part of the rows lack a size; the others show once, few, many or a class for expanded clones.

CASGEGMNTEAFF	TGTGCCAGCGGTGAGGGGATGAACACTGAAGCTTTCTTT	.	TRBV9	.	TRBJ1-1
CASSGPTAALNTEAFF	TGTGCCAGCAGTGGGCCGACAGCCGCTTTGAACACTGAAGCTTTCTTT	.	TRBV6-1	.	TRBJ1-1
CASSQQTGLNTEAFF	TGTGCCAGCAGCCAGCAGACAGGGTTGAACACTGAAGCTTTCTTT	.	TRBV14	TRBD1	TRBJ1-1
CASSFTTGGTEGYTF	TGTGCCAGCAGCTTCACCACAGGGGGCACGGAGGGCTACACCTTC	.	TRBV5-6	TRBD1	TRBJ1-2
CSVGGAGKGYTF	TGCAGCGTTGGGGGGGCAGGGAAAGGCTACACCTTC	.	TRBV29-1	.	TRBJ1-2
CASRLTGGGNYGYTF	TGTGCCAGCAGATTGACAGGGGGAGGAAACTATGGCTACACCTTC	once	TRBV28	TRBD1	TRBJ1-2
CASSIDRFTEAFF	TGTGCCAGTAGTATAGACAGGTTCACTGAAGCTTTCTTT	once	TRBV19	.	TRBJ1-1
CAWSVGLAGGIDTQYF	TGTGCCTGGAGTGTTGGATTAGCGGGGGGAATAGATACGCAGTATTTT	.	TRBV30	TRBD2	TRBJ2-3
CASRKTDYNSPLHF	TGTGCCAGCAGAAAGACGGATTATAATTCACCCCTCCACTTT	.	TRBV27	.	TRBJ1-6
CASSPNLGTLYEQYF	TGTGCCAGCAGCCCGAACCTCGGGACACTCTACGAGCAGTACTTC	.	TRBV7-9	.	TRBJ2-7
CASSTSGGAGDTQYF	TGTGCCAGTAGTACTAGCGGGGGGGCTGGGGATACGCAGTATTTT	once	TRBV19	TRBD2	TRBJ2-3
CASSPGSAAPLRRYTF	TGTGCCAGCTCACCCGGGTCGGCGGCTCCCCTGAGGCGCTACACCTTC	.	TRBV18	.	TRBJ1-2
CASSPTMGAAEQYF	TGTGCCAGCTCACCAACGATGGGGGCAGCCGAGCAGTACTTC	.	TRBV18	.	TRBJ2-7
CASSYTGGVNTEAFF	TGTGCCAGCAGTTATACAGGGGGCGTCAACACTGAAGCTTTCTTT	few	TRBV5-6	TRBD1	TRBJ1-1
CASSRIQGLSTDTQYF	TGTGCCAGCAGCCGAATTCAGGGGTTGAGCACAGATACGCAGTATTTT	.	TRBV9	.	TRBJ2-3
CASSLYSPNTEAFF	TGTGCCAGCAGCTTATACAGCCCGAACACTGAAGCTTTCTTT	few	TRBV13	.	TRBJ1-1
CASSPGGGITEAFF	TGTGCCAGCAGTCCCGGAGGGGGGATCACTGAAGCTTTCTTT	.	TRBV9	.	TRBJ1-1
CASSPNQGQETQYF	TGCGCCAGCAGCCCCAACCAGGGGCAAGAGACCCAGTACTTC	.	TRBV5-1	.	TRBJ2-5
CASSDGGSSGTQYF	TGCGCCAGCAGTGATGGGGGATCAAGTGGGACCCAGTACTTC	.	TRBV10-1	.	TRBJ2-5
CASTIGVSGANVLTF	TGTGCCAGCACTATAGGGGTTTCTGGGGCCAACGTCCTGACTTTC	.	TRBV9	.	TRBJ2-6
CASSGGQGVYNEQFF	TGCGCCAGCAGCGGGGGACAGGGGGTGTACAATGAGCAGTTCTTC	.	TRBV5-1	TRBD1	TRBJ2-1
CASSFAGGNTEAFF	TGTGCCAGCAGCTTCGCGGGCGGGAACACTGAAGCTTTCTTT	.	TRBV7-6	.	TRBJ1-1
CASSATEGAGANVLTF	TGTGCCAGCTCGGCGACCGAAGGCGCTGGGGCCAACGTCCTGACTTTC	.	TRBV18	.	TRBJ2-6
CASSQDWGTVNTEAFF	TGTGCCAGCAGCCAAGACTGGGGCACGGTGAACACTGAAGCTTTCTTT	.	TRBV4-2	.	TRBJ1-1
CASSSHAGQGLGYTF	TGTGCCAGCAGCTCTCACGCTGGACAGGGTTTAGGCTACACCTTC	.	TRBV9	TRBD1	TRBJ1-2